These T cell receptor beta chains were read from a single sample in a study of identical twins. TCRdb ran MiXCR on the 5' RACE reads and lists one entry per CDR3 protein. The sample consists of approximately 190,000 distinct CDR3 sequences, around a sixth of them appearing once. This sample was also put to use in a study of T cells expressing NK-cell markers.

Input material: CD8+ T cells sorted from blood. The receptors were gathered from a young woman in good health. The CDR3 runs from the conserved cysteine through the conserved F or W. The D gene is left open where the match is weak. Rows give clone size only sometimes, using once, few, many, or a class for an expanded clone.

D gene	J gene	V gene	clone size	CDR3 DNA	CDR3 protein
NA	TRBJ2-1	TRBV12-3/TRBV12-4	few	TGTGCCAGCAGTGACAGACTATTCGAGAGCTCCTACAATGAGCAGTTCTTC	CASSDRLFESSYNEQFF
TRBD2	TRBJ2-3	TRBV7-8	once	TGTGCCAGCAGCTTATATGTCGGGGGGGGAGTAGACACAGATACGCAGTATTTT	CASSLYVGGGVDTDTQYF
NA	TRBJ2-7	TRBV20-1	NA	TGCAGTGCTAGAGATGCCCTGCAAGGGGCCTACGAGCAGTACTTC	CSARDALQGAYEQYF
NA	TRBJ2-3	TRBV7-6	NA	TGTGCCAGCAGCCAAGGACAGAGTGGCGGCACAGATACGCAGTATTTT	CASSQGQSGGTDTQYF
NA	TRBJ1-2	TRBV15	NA	TGTGCCACCAGCTTCTTTGGTGGCTACACCTTC	CATSFFGGYTF
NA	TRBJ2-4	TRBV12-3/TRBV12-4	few	TGTGCCAGCAGTTTAACAAGCGGCATTCAGTACTTC	CASSLTSGIQYF
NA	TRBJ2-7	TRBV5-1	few	TGCGCCAGCAGCACATCCACGGGGGCCCCCTACGAGCAGTACTTC	CASSTSTGAPYEQYF
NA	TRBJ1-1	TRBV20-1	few	TGCAGTGCTGCTAAGGGGGTGAACACTGAAGCTTTCTTT	CSAAKGVNTEAFF
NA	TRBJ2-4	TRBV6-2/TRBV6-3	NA	TGTGCCAGCTCCCCGGGACTAGCCAAAAACATTCAGTACTTC	CASSPGLAKNIQYF
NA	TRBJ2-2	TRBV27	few	TGTGCCATCCTCGACCGTCGCGGGGAGCTGTTTTTT	CAILDRRGELFF
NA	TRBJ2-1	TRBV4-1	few	TGCGCCAGCAGCTGGCACATTTCCTACAATGAGCAGTTCTTC	CASSWHISYNEQFF
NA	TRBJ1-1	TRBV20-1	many	TGCAGTGCAAGCGTTAGTGACACTGAAGCTTTCTTT	CSASVSDTEAFF
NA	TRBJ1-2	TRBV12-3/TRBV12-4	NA	TGTGCCAGCAGTTTTTCACAGGTCTATGGCTACACCTTC	CASSFSQVYGYTF
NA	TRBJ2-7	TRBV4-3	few	TGCGCCAGCAGCCAAGAGGGCGGGCCGTCCTACGAGCAGTACTTC	CASSQEGGPSYEQYF
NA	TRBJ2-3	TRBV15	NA	TGTGCCACCAGTTTAGTGGGGTTCGGAACAGATACGCAGTATTTT	CATSLVGFGTDTQYF
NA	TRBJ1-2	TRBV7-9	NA	TGTGCCAGCAGCACTGCATATGGCAATAACTATGGCTACACCTTC	CASSTAYGNNYGYTF
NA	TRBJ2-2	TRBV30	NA	TGTGCCTGGAGTGTACTGGCATTTAAGGGGACCGGGGAGCTGTTTTTT	CAWSVLAFKGTGELFF
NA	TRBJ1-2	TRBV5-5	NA	TGTGCCAGCAGCGATGCCCCTTCTAACTATGGCTACACCTTC	CASSDAPSNYGYTF
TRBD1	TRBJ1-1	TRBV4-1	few	TGCGCCAGCAGCCTAACGAGACAGGGCTTCACTGAAGCTTTCTTT	CASSLTRQGFTEAFF
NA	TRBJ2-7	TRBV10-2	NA	TGCGCCAGCAGCGAGACAGGTCCGAGCTCCTACGAGCAGTACTTC	CASSETGPSSYEQYF
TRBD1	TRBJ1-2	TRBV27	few	TGTGCCAGCAGTGGAAGAGGGACAGGGTACGGCTACACCTTC	CASSGRGTGYGYTF
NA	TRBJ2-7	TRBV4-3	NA	TGCGCCAGCAGCCAAGTTCTGGAGGGGGGCTACGAGCAGTACTTC	CASSQVLEGGYEQYF
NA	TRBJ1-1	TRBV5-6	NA	TGTGCCAGCAGCTTGGACGATCTCGACACTGAAGCTTTCTTT	CASSLDDLDTEAFF
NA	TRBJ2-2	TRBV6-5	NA	TGTGCCAGCAGTTGGCGACAGACCGGGGAGCTGTTTTTT	CASSWRQTGELFF
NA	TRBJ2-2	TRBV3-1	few	TGTGCCAGCAGCCAAGAATCCACTACTCGGGCCGGGGAGCTGTTTTTT	CASSQESTTRAGELFF
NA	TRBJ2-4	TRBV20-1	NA	TGCAGTGCTAGATTGGAGGGAAACATTCAGTACTTC	CSARLEGNIQYF